This T cell receptor (beta chain) was documented in a study of molecular identifiers for immune sequencing clone quantification. General observations from the study: Beyond 20 RNA copies, clones held over 97% of effector molecules, compared with under 1% in naive cells.

This clonotype was detected many times. Its antigen remains unknown. The authors sorted naive CD8 T cells as CD8+CD4-CCR7+CD45RA+. The CDR3 is 15 residues long. The ends were cut back, 0 bases at V and 5 bases at J, with 16 bases in the middle. The V gene's germline CDR1 is GTSNPN and CDR2 SVGIG (reference sequence). Previously described methods with listed TCR primers produced the bulk TCR libraries. TCRdb fed the PCR reads into MiXCR, producing one record per CDR3 protein. The sample holds 250,000 to 350,000 distinct CDR3 sequences, over 20% seen once. This sequence joins TRBV30 and TRBJ1-2; D unresolved. The sequencing input was naive CD8+ T cells from blood, with Jurkat cell RNA spiked in. Subset defined: FACS-sorted CD8+CD4-CCR7+CD45RA+ naive T cells. This TCR was recovered from a human donor in good health. Some libraries in this study had Jurkat cell RNA spiked in. CDR3 sequence: CAWSVGPRAGYGYTF. Written as DNA, the CDR3 is TGTGCCTGGAGTGTTGGGCCGAGGGCTGGGTATGGCTACACCTTC.